The clone carrying this T cell receptor (beta chain) has a handful of counts. The PCR employed 60 Vbeta primers together with 13 Jbeta primers. Per the original methods: Unique TCR beta chains totaled roughly 81 million in a later count, with approximately 10 million of them shared. Generated by immunoSEQ multiplex PCR, the TCRdb table keeps only in-frame clones and is missing some. From that table come the V and J calls and clone size; the DNA was used to work out D and trimming. The data hold around 120,000 clones, with approximately 78% observed a single time. The data stem from a study of cytomegalovirus exposure and HLA in healthy donors. Source material: PBMCs. The sequence was obtained from a woman aged 35 to 49 in good health and CMV-seronegative.

The CDR3 nucleotides read TGTGCCAGCAGCTTTGGAGCGGTTTCTAACTATGGCTACACCTTC. Amino acid sequence: CASSFGAVSNYGYTF. The rearrangement uses TRBV4-2 and TRBJ1-2; unclear D gene. V was cut by 5 bases and J by 0 bases, with 13 bases left in between. The germline V gene encodes CDR1 LGHNA and CDR2 YNFKEQ. This CDR3 region has 15 residues.